A selection of T cell receptor beta chains follows, all from one sample in a study of beta chain features in type 1 diabetes. Sequencing was performed with immunoSEQ multiplex PCR; in TCRdb, only in-frame clones are kept and a portion is missing. The repertoire consists of 150,000 to 200,000 clones, with roughly 60% occurring once and the leading ten covering about 0.081%. The sample was naive CD4+ T cells from blood. The receptor set was obtained from a man aged 25 to 40 with type 1 diabetes. CDR3s include the opening cysteine and the closing phenylalanine or tryptophan. D genes are given only for firm matches. Clone size is shown for a subset of rows, as once, few, many or a class of expanded clone.

TRBJ2-4	TRBD1	TRBV9	NA	CASSPQDRGNSNIQYF	TGTGCCAGCAGCCCACAAGACAGGGGTAATTCGAACATTCAGTACTTC
TRBJ2-2	NA	TRBV5-6	NA	CASSWQENTGELFF	TGTGCCAGCAGCTGGCAGGAAAACACCGGGGAGCTGTTTTTT
TRBJ1-4	NA	TRBV30	NA	CAWTRLNEKLFF	TGTGCCTGGACACGGCTTAATGAAAAACTGTTTTTT
TRBJ2-2	NA	TRBV12-5	NA	CASGLALASNTGELFF	TGTGCTAGTGGTTTAGCCCTAGCGTCGAACACCGGGGAGCTGTTTTTT
TRBJ1-1	NA	TRBV9	NA	CASSVGTGDEAFF	TGTGCCAGCAGCGTAGGAACTGGGGATGAAGCTTTCTTT
TRBJ1-2	TRBD1	TRBV30	NA	CAWSGQGYGYTF	TGTGCCTGGAGTGGACAGGGCTATGGCTACACCTTC
TRBJ2-5	TRBD2	TRBV9	NA	CASSAGLAGDQETQYF	TGTGCCAGCAGCGCGGGACTAGCGGGGGATCAAGAGACCCAGTACTTC
TRBJ1-1	NA	TRBV29-1	NA	CSVSRDYTEAFF	TGCAGCGTTAGCAGGGATTACACTGAAGCTTTCTTT
TRBJ1-1	NA	TRBV7-9	NA	CASSSGAGLAEAFF	TGTGCCAGCAGTTCCGGCGCGGGGCTGGCTGAAGCTTTCTTT
TRBJ1-1	NA	TRBV5-6	NA	CASSLQAEAFF	TGTGCCAGCAGCTTGCAGGCTGAAGCTTTCTTT
TRBJ1-2	NA	TRBV4-3	NA	CASSHTRDFGYGYTF	TGCGCCAGCAGCCATACCCGGGACTTCGGCTATGGCTACACCTTC
TRBJ2-6	NA	TRBV9	NA	CASSVAQGAGANVLTF	TGTGCCAGCAGCGTAGCTCAAGGGGCTGGGGCCAACGTCCTGACTTTC
TRBJ2-5	NA	TRBV30	NA	CAWSKPVETQYF	TGTGCCTGGAGTAAACCGGTTGAGACCCAGTACTTC
TRBJ1-2	NA	TRBV29-1	NA	CSVAGVHGYTF	TGCAGCGTCGCGGGAGTTCATGGCTACACCTTC
TRBJ2-3	TRBD2	TRBV5-1	NA	CASSRTSGGNTDTQYF	TGCGCCAGCAGCCGGACTAGCGGGGGCAACACAGATACGCAGTATTTT
TRBJ2-5	NA	TRBV25-1	NA	CASSEGQGNSETQYF	TGTGCCAGCAGTGAAGGCCAGGGTAATTCAGAGACCCAGTACTTC
TRBJ1-2	NA	TRBV6-6	NA	CASSRDGDYGYTF	TGTGCCAGCAGTCGGGACGGAGACTATGGCTACACCTTC
TRBJ2-3	NA	TRBV30	NA	CAWSVGSTDTQYF	TGTGCCTGGAGTGTGGGGAGCACAGATACGCAGTATTTT
TRBJ2-5	NA	TRBV10-3	once	CAISESLGTQETQYF	TGTGCCATCAGTGAGTCCTTGGGGACCCAAGAGACCCAGTACTTC
TRBJ2-1	NA	TRBV9	NA	CASSFGTYNEQFF	TGTGCCAGCAGCTTCGGAACCTACAATGAGCAGTTCTTC
TRBJ2-5	NA	TRBV9	NA	CASSVDEGETQYF	TGTGCCAGCAGCGTAGATGAGGGAGAGACCCAGTACTTC
TRBJ1-2	NA	TRBV7-9	NA	CASSFRGQPYGYTF	TGTGCCAGCAGCTTTCGGGGGCAGCCATATGGCTACACCTTC
TRBJ1-1	NA	TRBV14	NA	CASSQSLGNTEAFF	TGTGCCAGCAGCCAGTCGTTAGGGAACACTGAAGCTTTCTTT
TRBJ2-5	NA	TRBV25-1	NA	CASSEKGALETQYF	TGTGCCAGCAGTGAAAAGGGAGCTTTGGAGACCCAGTACTTC
TRBJ2-3	TRBD2	TRBV2	NA	CASTEQLAGSSTDTQYF	TGTGCCAGCACCGAACAACTAGCGGGGTCTAGCACAGATACGCAGTATTTT
TRBJ2-7	NA	TRBV7-9	NA	CASSLGIPGYEQYF	TGTGCCAGCAGCTTGGGTATTCCGGGCTACGAGCAGTACTTC
TRBJ1-6	TRBD1	TRBV28	NA	CATPGQGRNSPLHF	TGTGCCACCCCGGGACAGGGGCGAAATTCACCCCTCCACTTT
TRBJ2-3	TRBD2	TRBV7-9	NA	CASSLGTSGEDTQYF	TGTGCCAGCAGCCTTGGGACTAGCGGGGAAGATACGCAGTATTTT
TRBJ2-2	NA	TRBV30	few	CALYRANTGELFF	TGTGCCCTCTACAGGGCCAACACCGGGGAGCTGTTTTTT
TRBJ2-4	NA	TRBV18	NA	CASSPPPRGDIQYF	TGTGCCAGCTCACCACCGCCGAGGGGCGACATTCAGTACTTC
TRBJ2-1	TRBD1	TRBV30	NA	CAWTGGQGAYNEQFF	TGTGCCTGGACCGGGGGACAGGGGGCCTACAATGAGCAGTTCTTC
TRBJ1-1	NA	TRBV29-1	NA	CSVGGLRVNTEAFF	TGCAGCGTTGGGGGTCTTAGAGTGAACACTGAAGCTTTCTTT
TRBJ1-2	NA	TRBV9	NA	CASSGSDGYTF	TGTGCCAGCAGCGGATCCGATGGCTACACCTTC
TRBJ1-1	TRBD1	TRBV5-1	NA	CASSFGTGNTEAFF	TGCGCCAGCAGCTTTGGGACAGGGAACACTGAAGCTTTCTTT
TRBJ2-3	NA	TRBV6-1	NA	CASREGTDTQYF	TGTGCCAGCAGAGAGGGCACAGATACGCAGTATTTT
TRBJ2-1	NA	TRBV2	few	CASTNDYNEQFF	TGTGCCAGTACCAACGACTACAATGAGCAGTTCTTC
TRBJ2-3	NA	TRBV29-1	NA	CSVEDASTDTQYF	TGCAGCGTTGAGGACGCTAGCACAGATACGCAGTATTTT
TRBJ2-5	TRBD1	TRBV7-2	NA	CASSLAGTAIQETQYF	TGTGCCAGCAGCCTTGCCGGGACAGCGATTCAAGAGACCCAGTACTTC
TRBJ2-5	TRBD2	TRBV4-2	NA	CASSQASGEETQYF	TGTGCCAGCAGCCAAGCTAGCGGGGAAGAGACCCAGTACTTC
TRBJ2-3	NA	TRBV4-3	NA	CASSQETGGVTQYF	TGCGCCAGCAGCCAAGAGACCGGCGGGGTCACGCAGTATTTT
TRBJ2-3	NA	TRBV7-9	few	CASTSSTDTQYF	TGTGCCAGCACATCTAGCACAGATACGCAGTATTTT
TRBJ2-3	TRBD1	TRBV9	NA	CASSAPGQVTDTQYF	TGTGCCAGCAGCGCACCGGGACAGGTAACAGATACGCAGTATTTT
TRBJ2-1	NA	TRBV4-1	NA	CASSQDRGDNEQFF	TGCGCCAGCAGCCAAGATAGGGGAGACAATGAGCAGTTCTTC
TRBJ2-4	TRBD1	TRBV4-3	NA	CASSQDLTGGAKNIQYF	TGCGCCAGCAGCCAAGACCTGACAGGGGGAGCCAAAAACATTCAGTACTTC
TRBJ2-7	NA	TRBV19	NA	CASSIRTGLEQYF	TGTGCCAGTAGTATACGGACGGGCCTCGAGCAGTACTTC
TRBJ1-1	NA	TRBV10-3	NA	CAISLDGANTEAFF	TGTGCCATCAGCTTAGACGGGGCGAACACTGAAGCTTTCTTT
TRBJ2-4	NA	TRBV7-6	once	CASSLGRPQGLAKNIQYF	TGTGCCAGCAGCTTAGGCCGTCCCCAGGGGCTAGCCAAAAACATTCAGTACTTC
TRBJ2-7	NA	TRBV20-1	once	CSARVADEQYF	TGCAGTGCTAGAGTCGCGGACGAGCAGTACTTC
TRBJ2-1	TRBD2	TRBV7-2	NA	CASSPRSGGYNEQFF	TGTGCCAGCAGCCCCCGGAGCGGGGGTTACAATGAGCAGTTCTTC
TRBJ2-7	NA	TRBV4-3	NA	CASSSGPYEQYF	TGCGCCAGCAGCTCAGGGCCCTACGAGCAGTACTTC
TRBJ2-3	TRBD2	TRBV4-3	few	CASSQDPGLVSYF	TGCGCCAGCAGCCAAGACCCGGGACTAGTTTCGTATTTT
TRBJ2-5	NA	TRBV5-1	few	CASSARLAADQETQYF	TGCGCCAGCAGCGCACGACTGGCGGCAGATCAAGAGACCCAGTACTTC
TRBJ2-1	NA	TRBV18	NA	CASSPEGYNEQFF	TGTGCCAGCTCACCAGAGGGATACAATGAGCAGTTCTTC
TRBJ1-1	NA	TRBV9	few	CASSVESWYNTEAFF	TGTGCCAGCAGCGTAGAGAGTTGGTATAACACTGAAGCTTTCTTT
TRBJ2-3	NA	TRBV7-6	few	CASSLVAGAGSSTDTQYF	TGTGCCAGCAGCTTAGTGGCGGGGGCAGGATCTAGCACAGATACGCAGTATTTT